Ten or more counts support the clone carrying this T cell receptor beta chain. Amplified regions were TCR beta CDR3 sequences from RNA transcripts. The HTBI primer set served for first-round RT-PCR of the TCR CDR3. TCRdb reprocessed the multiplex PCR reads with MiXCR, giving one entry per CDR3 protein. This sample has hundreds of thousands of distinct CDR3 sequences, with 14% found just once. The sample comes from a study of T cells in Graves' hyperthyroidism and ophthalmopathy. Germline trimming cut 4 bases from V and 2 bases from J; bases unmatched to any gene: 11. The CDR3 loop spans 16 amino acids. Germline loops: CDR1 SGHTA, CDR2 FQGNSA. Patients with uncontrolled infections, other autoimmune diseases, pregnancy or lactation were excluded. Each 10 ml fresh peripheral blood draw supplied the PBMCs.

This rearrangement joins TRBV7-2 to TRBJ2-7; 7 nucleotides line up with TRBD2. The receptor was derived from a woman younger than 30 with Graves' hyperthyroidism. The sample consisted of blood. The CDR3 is CASSSRGGSGPYEQYF. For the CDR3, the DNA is TGTGCCAGCAGCTCTAGGGGCGGGAGCGGCCCCTACGAGCAGTACTTC.